One TCR beta chain is described in this entry. The data were taken from a study of blood T cell repertoires in COVID-19. Study details: Collection of acute and convalescent COVID-19 samples took place in the United States, Italy and Spain. PBMCs, B-cell-depleted T cells, or T cells provided the cDNA or gDNA that made up the material.

CDR3 length: 17 residues. V was clipped by 0 bases and J by 3 bases; unmatched bases: 9. CDR1 is SEHNR and CDR2 is FQNEAQ in the germline V gene (reference sequence). Per the study methods: Counts of nucleated cells, estimated from reference gene primer amplification, were obtained. TCRdb's copy holds only in-frame clones and misses some; the assay was immunoSEQ multiplex PCR. The V and J calls and clone size come from that table; D and trimming were worked out from the DNA. The sample lists about 300,000 clones, approximately 86% seen once, with about 8.5% in the top ten. The origin of this receptor is a man aged 18 to 30 with active or convalescent COVID-19. The material sequenced was peripheral blood. The chain combines TRBV7-9 with TRBJ2-3, with 7 bases lining up with TRBD1. The CDR3 is CASSLAPSRDSTDTQYF. The CDR3 nucleotides are TGTGCCAGCAGCTTAGCGCCGTCCCGGGACAGTACAGATACGCAGTATTTT.